These T cell receptor beta chains were read from a single sample in a study of cytomegalovirus exposure and HLA in healthy donors. Some clones are missing from TCRdb's copy, which holds only in-frame ones; the method was immunoSEQ multiplex PCR. The data show approximately 91,000 clones, 64% seen once. Input material: PBMCs. These receptors were collected from a human donor in good health. Both conserved end residues are trimmed from each CDR3.

V	J	length	CDR3
TRBV5-6	TRBJ1-1	13	ASSSPFRENTEAF
TRBV11-2	TRBJ2-1	14	ASSLGGLSSYNEQF
TRBV7-9	TRBJ1-5	16	ASSLEAVGGRSNQPQH
TRBV5-6	TRBJ1-5	13	ASSVSDYSNQPQH
TRBV6-1	TRBJ1-5	12	ASSDRGDNQPQH
TRBV4-3	TRBJ1-6	12	ASSLQRERGTLH
TRBV5-1	TRBJ2-1	15	ASSLVPPGQSYNEQF
TRBV4-3	TRBJ2-6	20	ASSQQKGGQPENPSGANVLT
TRBV2	TRBJ2-5	13	ASSDRGGTGETQY
TRBV10-3	TRBJ2-3	11	AIRRDATDTQY
TRBV6-1	TRBJ1-1	12	ASSEVGQGAEAF
TRBV18	TRBJ2-7	11	ASSTGQIYEQY
TRBV2	TRBJ1-2	13	ASSFDIPTNYGYT
TRBV27	TRBJ2-5	10	ASSPGFAEQY
TRBV19	TRBJ1-1	10	ASSIRDRRAF
TRBV18	TRBJ1-5	12	ASSTLGNDQPQH
TRBV7-3	TRBJ1-5	12	ASSLSGTNQPQH
TRBV5-5	TRBJ2-5	13	ASSQEGGGLETQY
TRBV4-1	TRBJ2-1	12	ASSQAERVGEQF
TRBV6-1	TRBJ1-2	14	ASSESGWSPPYGYT
TRBV9	TRBJ2-1	14	ASSVAWDRRYNEQF